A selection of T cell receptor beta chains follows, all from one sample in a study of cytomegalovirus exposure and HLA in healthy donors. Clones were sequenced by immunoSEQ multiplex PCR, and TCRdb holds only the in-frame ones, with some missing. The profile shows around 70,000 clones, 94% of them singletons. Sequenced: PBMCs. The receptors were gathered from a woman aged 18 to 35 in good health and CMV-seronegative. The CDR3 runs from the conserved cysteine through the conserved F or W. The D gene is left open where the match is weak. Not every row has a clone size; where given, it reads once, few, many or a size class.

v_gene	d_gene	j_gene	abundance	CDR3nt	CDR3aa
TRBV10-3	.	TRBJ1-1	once	TGTGCCATCAGTAAGACAGAGAACACTGAAGCTTTCTTT	CAISKTENTEAFF
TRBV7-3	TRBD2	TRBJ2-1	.	TGTGCCAGCACCTTATCAGGACTAGCGGGGGGGCCAGGCTCCTACAATGAGCAGTTCTTC	CASTLSGLAGGPGSYNEQFF
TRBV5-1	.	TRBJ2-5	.	TGCGCCAGCAGCTTGGGACAGCCCAGGGAGACCCAGTACTTC	CASSLGQPRETQYF
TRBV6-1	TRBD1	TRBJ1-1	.	TGTGCCAGCAGTTATTGGGACAGAGCTTTCTTT	CASSYWDRAFF
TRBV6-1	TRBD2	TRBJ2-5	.	TGTGCCAGCATCGGGACTAGGGAGACCCAGTACTTC	CASIGTRETQYF
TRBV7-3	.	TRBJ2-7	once	TGTGCCAGCAGCTTAAGCTACCTAATGACCTACGAGCAGTACTTC	CASSLSYLMTYEQYF
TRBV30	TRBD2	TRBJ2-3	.	TGTGCCTGGAGTGTATACAGAGGGACTAGCGGGGACAGAGATACGCAGTATTTT	CAWSVYRGTSGDRDTQYF
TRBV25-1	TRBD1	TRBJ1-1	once	TGTGCCAGCAGTACTAGGGGGACAGGAGACTTGAACACTGAAGCTTTCTTT	CASSTRGTGDLNTEAFF
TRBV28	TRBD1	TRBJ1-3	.	TGTGCCAGCAGTGCGCACGACAGGGCCCCTGGAAACACCATATATTTT	CASSAHDRAPGNTIYF
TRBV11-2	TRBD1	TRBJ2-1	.	TGTGCCAGCAGCTTAGAAGGGACAGGGGCGAGGCAGTTCTTC	CASSLEGTGARQFF
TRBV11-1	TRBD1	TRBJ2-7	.	TGTGCCAGCAGTCAGACAGGGGTGAGATACGAGCAGTACTTC	CASSQTGVRYEQYF
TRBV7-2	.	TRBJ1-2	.	TGTGCCAGCAGCTTAGGCGTCTCTGAGAGCTACACCTTC	CASSLGVSESYTF
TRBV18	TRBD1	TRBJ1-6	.	TGTGCCAGCTCACCCGGACAGGGCCTTTCACCCCTCCACTTT	CASSPGQGLSPLHF
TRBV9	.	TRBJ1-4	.	TGTGCCAGCAGCTCAGACCCTCGACAGGCAACTAATGAAAAACTGTTTTTT	CASSSDPRQATNEKLFF
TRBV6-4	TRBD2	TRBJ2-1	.	TGTGCCAGCAGCGAACTAGCGACCCATGAGCAGTTCTTC	CASSELATHEQFF
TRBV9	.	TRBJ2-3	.	TGTGCCAGCAGCTACACAGATACGCAGTATTTT	CASSYTDTQYF
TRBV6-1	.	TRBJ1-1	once	TGTGCCAGCAGATCGACAGCGACCACTGAAGCTTTCTTT	CASRSTATTEAFF
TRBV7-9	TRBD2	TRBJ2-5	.	TGTGCCAGCAGCTCGATAGCGGGGGGCCCAGTCACCCAGTACTTC	CASSSIAGGPVTQYF
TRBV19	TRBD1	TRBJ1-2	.	TGTGCCAGTACGTTAGGGGACAGAATGGCCTATGGCTACACCTTC	CASTLGDRMAYGYTF